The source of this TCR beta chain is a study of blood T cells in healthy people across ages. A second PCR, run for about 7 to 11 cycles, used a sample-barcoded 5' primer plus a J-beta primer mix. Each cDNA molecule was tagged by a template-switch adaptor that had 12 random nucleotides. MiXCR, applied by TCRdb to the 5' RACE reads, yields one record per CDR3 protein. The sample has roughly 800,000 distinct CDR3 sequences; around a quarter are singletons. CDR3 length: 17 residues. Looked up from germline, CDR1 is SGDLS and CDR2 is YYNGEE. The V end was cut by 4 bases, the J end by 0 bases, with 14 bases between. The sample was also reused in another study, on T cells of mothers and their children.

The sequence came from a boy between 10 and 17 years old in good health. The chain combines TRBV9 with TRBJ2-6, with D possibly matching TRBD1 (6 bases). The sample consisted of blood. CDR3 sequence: CASSWTAPHSGANVLTF. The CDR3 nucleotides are TGTGCCAGCAGCTGGACAGCTCCACACTCTGGGGCCAACGTCCTGACTTTC.